This T cell receptor beta chain was observed in a study of prognosis after radiotherapy for stage I lung cancer. Across the study: A few patients developed distant metastases (median 7 months) after radiotherapy; 15 showed no significant progression. Study findings and constraints: Gene usage of TRBV and TRBJ reportedly differed between patients with and without metastases.

From genomic DNA, TCR beta CDR3 was amplified by two-round multiplex PCR. The use of primers specific to each TRBV and TRBJ gene characterized first-round PCR. TCRdb ran MiXCR on the multiplex PCR reads and lists one entry per CDR3 protein. Of 51,000 or so distinct CDR3 sequences listed, about 32% were seen once; the top ten hold about a tenth. The CDR3 spans 16 residues. Germline V gene lookup returns CDR1 SGHRS and CDR2 YFSETQ. The germline V and J ends were trimmed by 0 bases and 0 bases, with 10 bases remaining between them. This clonotype was seen many times. Its target is not known. The chain links TRBV5-1 to TRBJ2-1; D call uncertain. The source material was PBMCs, sampled before or after stereotactic body radiation therapy (not recorded which). The sequence was obtained from a donor aged 50 or older with non-small cell lung cancer. The CDR3 coding sequence is TGCGCCAGCAGCTTGGATCCTTCCAGCTCCTACAATGAGCAGTTCTTC. Translated, it gives CASSLDPSSSYNEQFF.